The clone carrying this T cell receptor beta chain has only one observation. V gave up 5 bases and J gave up 4 bases, with 17 bases separating them. From germline, CDR1 is MGHRA and CDR2 YSYEKL. The CDR3 totals 15 residues. The data belong to a study of blood T cell repertoires in COVID-19. Study background: T cells, B-cell-depleted T cells, or PBMCs provided the cDNA or gDNA that served as material.

Profiled with immunoSEQ multiplex PCR; TCRdb holds only in-frame clones, not every one. The sample includes approximately 210,000 clones, around 81% seen only once; the top ten take 4.3%. The chain carries TRBV4-1 and TRBJ1-1, with D uncertain. The sample consisted of PBMCs or T cells enriched from blood (not recorded which). The source is a young man with acute COVID-19. Here the CDR3 reads CASSARSSRSTEAFF. In nucleotides, the CDR3 is TGCGCCAGCAGCGCCCGCTCAAGCCGAAGCACTGAAGCTTTCTTT.